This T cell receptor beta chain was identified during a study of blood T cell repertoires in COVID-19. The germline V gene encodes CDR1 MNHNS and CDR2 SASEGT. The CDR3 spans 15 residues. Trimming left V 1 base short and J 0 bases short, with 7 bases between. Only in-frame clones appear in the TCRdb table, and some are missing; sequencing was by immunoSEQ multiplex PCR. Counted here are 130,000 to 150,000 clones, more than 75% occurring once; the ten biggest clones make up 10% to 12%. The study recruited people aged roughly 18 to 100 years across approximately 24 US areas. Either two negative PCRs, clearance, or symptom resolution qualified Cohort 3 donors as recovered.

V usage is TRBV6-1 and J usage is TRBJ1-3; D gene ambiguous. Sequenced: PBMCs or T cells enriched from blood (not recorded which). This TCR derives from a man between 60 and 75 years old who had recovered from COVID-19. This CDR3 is CASSEVTSSGNTIYF. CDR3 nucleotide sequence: TGTGCCAGCAGTGAAGTTACTAGCTCTGGAAACACCATATATTTT.